The next 23 T cell receptor beta chains were all read from a single sample in a study of cytomegalovirus exposure and HLA in healthy donors. A multiplex PCR was run with 60 Vbeta primers and 13 Jbeta primers. Here immunoSEQ multiplex PCR was the method, and the copy in TCRdb shows in-frame clones only, minus some. The sample has 100,000 to 150,000 clones, roughly three quarters seen once. The specimen sequenced was PBMCs. The receptors stem from a man aged 25-45 years in good health and CMV-seropositive.

The chain employs TRBV27 and TRBJ2-7, with D maybe TRBD2 (6 bases). The V end lost 6 bases, the J end lost 0 bases, and 12 bases lay between the germline ends. This CDR3 is 14 amino acids long. Germline V lookup: CDR1 MNHEY, CDR2 SMNVEV (reference sequence). CDR3 sequence reads: CASSLGGTSYEQYF. CDR3 DNA sequence: TGTGCCAGCAGCCTGGGCGGGACCTCCTACGAGCAGTACTTC.

The chain carries TRBV7-8 and TRBJ2-7; 13 positions agree with TRBD2. Per the germline V gene, CDR1 is SGHVS and CDR2 is FQNEAQ. The V and J ends lost 6 bases and 2 bases, in that order; junction bases with no gene match: 4. There are 15 residues in the CDR3. For the CDR3, the DNA is TGTGCCAGCAGACAGGGACTAGCGGGGACCTACGAGCAGTACTTC. Translation gives CASRQGLAGTYEQYF. The variable domain in full, with the rest retrieved from reference TRBV7-8 and TRBJ2-7, is GAGVSQSPRYKVAKRGQDVALRCDPISGHVSLFWYQQALGQGPEFLTYFQNEAQLDKSGLPSDRFFAERPEGSVSTLKIQRTQQEDSAVYLCASRQGLAGTYEQYFGPGTRLTVT.

The rearrangement links TRBV5-6 to TRBJ2-7; tentatively, D is TRBD2 (6 bases). Looked up from germline, CDR1 is SGHDT and CDR2 is YYEEEE. The CDR3 sequence is 14 residues long. V lost 4 bases, J lost 2 bases, and 13 bases lay in between. The CDR3 here is CASSRDWRAYEQYF. The CDR3, as DNA: TGTGCCAGCAGCCGGGACTGGCGCGCCTACGAGCAGTACTTC.

The chain combines TRBV5-1 with TRBJ2-7, with a weak D call TRBD2 (7 bases). The CDR3 has 18 residues. V shed 3 bases and J shed 2 bases, with 24 bases lying between them. Germline lookup yields CDR1 SGHRS and CDR2 YFSETQ. For the CDR3, the DNA is TGCGCCAGCAGCTGGGGGCCGGGAGGCGAAGCGACCCCCTACGAGCAGTACTTC. It codes for CASSWGPGGEATPYEQYF.

The gene calls are TRBV5-5 and TRBJ1-5; the match to TRBD1 covers 10 bases. The trim removed 4 bases at V and 4 bases at J, leaving 5 bases unmatched. This CDR3 comprises 15 residues. Germline CDR1 reads SGHKS; CDR2 reads YYEKEE (reference sequence). The CDR3 DNA reads as TGTGCCAGCAGCCCAGGGACAGGGGCTAATCAGCCCCAGCATTTT. This sequence encodes CASSPGTGANQPQHF.

The V call is TRBV7-2, the J call TRBJ2-7; 8 bases fit TRBD1. The CDR3 has 14 residues. Trimming cost V 4 bases and J 7 bases; bases outside gene matches: 9. Germline V gives CDR1 SGHTA, CDR2 FQGNSA. Written as DNA, the CDR3 is TGTGCCAGCAGCTCGTCCAGGGGGCTCGGAGAGCAGTACTTC. It codes for CASSSSRGLGEQYF. The full variable domain, in which reference TRBV7-2 and TRBJ2-7 provide the parts outside the CDR3, is GAGVSQSPSNKVTEKGKDVELRCDPISGHTALYWYRQSLGQGLEFLIYFQGNSAPDKSGLPSDRFSAERTGGSVSTLTIQRTQQEDSAVYLCASSSSRGLGEQYFGPGTRLTVT.

The J gene is TRBJ2-6, the V gene TRBV25-1; TRBD1 agrees at 8 bases. The CDR3 totals 17 residues. With V trimmed by 1 base and J by 0 bases, 2 bases remained unmatched. Germline V gene data show CDR1 as MGHDK and CDR2 as SYGVNS. The chain's CDR3 is CASSEWTGTSGANVLTF. As DNA, the CDR3 is TGTGCCAGCAGTGAATGGACAGGGACCTCTGGGGCCAACGTCCTGACTTTC.

The sample holds a few counts of this clone. The rearrangement joins TRBV7-9 to TRBJ2-7; 10 bases are a match to TRBD2. Trimming cost V 3 bases and J 2 bases; bases outside gene matches: 4. The CDR3 spans 15 residues. From germline, CDR1 is SEHNR and CDR2 FQNEAQ (reference sequence). CDR3 sequence (DNA): TGTGCCAGCAGCTTCGGAGCGGGAGGGCCCTACGAGCAGTACTTC. Amino acids: CASSFGAGGPYEQYF.

This clone turned up a few times. The chain links TRBV6-1 to TRBJ2-7; no clear D gene. Per germline, CDR1 MNHNS and CDR2 SASEGT. V lost 1 base, J lost 1 base, and 11 bases lay in between. This CDR3 is 15 amino acids long. The chain's CDR3 is CASSEGPRVSYEQYF. CDR3 DNA: TGTGCCAGCAGTGAAGGACCCCGGGTTTCCTACGAGCAGTACTTC.

This chain links TRBV30 with TRBJ2-1, with 13 bases that match TRBD2. Looked up from germline, CDR1 is GTSNPN and CDR2 is SVGIG (reference sequence). The CDR3 totals 17 residues. V lost 3 bases and J lost 9; bases outside the gene matches: 14. As DNA, the CDR3 is TGTGCCTGGAGGGGAAGTTGGACTAGCGGGAGTAGTATTGAGCAGTTCTTC. It is translated as CAWRGSWTSGSSIEQFF.

This chain connects TRBV30 to TRBJ2-7, with D possibly TRBD1 on 5 matching bases. The CDR3 contains 12 residues. Trimming took off 2 bases at V and 7 bases at J, with 12 bases between the two ends. Germline V lookup: CDR1 GTSNPN, CDR2 SVGIG (reference sequence). The chain's CDR3 is CAWSPGPREQYF. The CDR3 nucleotides read TGTGCCTGGAGTCCAGGGCCCAGGGAGCAGTACTTC.

The rearrangement joins TRBV6-5 to TRBJ2-1; no clear D gene. Germline CDR1 is MNHEY and CDR2 is SVGAGI. This CDR3 is 13 amino acids long. V was cut by 0 bases and J by 9 bases, with 9 bases left in between. In DNA, the CDR3 is TGTGCCAGCAGTTACTCTAGGAGAGGTGAGCAGTTCTTC. Its protein product is CASSYSRRGEQFF.

On this clone: An end of the junction does not agree with germline; a read error may underlie this. V gene TRBV4-3 combines with J gene TRBJ2-5; 9 bases fit TRBD2. Germline V gene sequence: CDR1 LGHNA, CDR2 YSLEER. The CDR3 runs 17 residues. The chain's CDR3 is CVSSQDGASGTRETQYF. Here the CDR3 DNA reads TGCGTCAGCAGCCAAGATGGGGCTAGCGGGACTCGAGAGACCCAGTACTTC.

This clone was seen a few times. The J gene is TRBJ2-7, the V gene TRBV18; TRBD2 aligns across 15 bases. With 2 bases clipped from V and 4 bases from J, the junction kept 0 bases outside the gene matches. Germline CDR1 KGHSH, CDR2 LQKENI. The CDR3 is 15 residues long. The CDR3 protein is CASSPGTSGRYEQYF. CDR3 in DNA: TGTGCCAGCTCACCAGGGACTAGCGGGAGGTACGAGCAGTACTTC.

The CDR3 here is CASGALGTGMTYEQYF. The CDR3 region has the DNA TGTGCCAGCGGGGCGTTGGGGACAGGGATGACCTACGAGCAGTACTTC. The chain has TRBV5-6 and TRBJ2-7, with 9 bases matching TRBD1. The V gene end was trimmed by 7 bases and the J gene end by 2 bases; junction bases not matched to a gene: 13. The CDR3 totals 16 residues. Germline CDR1 reads SGHDT; CDR2 reads YYEEEE.

This clone appeared once. The chain recombines TRBV7-7 with TRBJ1-2, with 7 positions matching TRBD1. J gave up 7 bases and V 4 bases, and 12 bases lay outside the gene matches. Germline V CDR1 and CDR2: SSHAT, FNYEAQ (reference sequence). The CDR3 has 15 residues. CDR3 residues: CASSSQTGIASGYTF. In nucleotides, the CDR3 is TGTGCCAGCAGCTCCCAGACAGGGATCGCGTCTGGCTACACCTTC.

As for this clone: One end of the junction fails to match germline, which may point to a read error. The gene calls are TRBV4-2 and TRBJ2-7; TRBD2 agrees at 12 bases. This CDR3 region has 15 residues. CDR1 LGHNA and CDR2 YNFKEQ come from the germline V gene. The CDR3 region is CASSFRLAGAYGQYF. The CDR3, as DNA: TGTGCCAGCAGCTTCCGACTAGCGGGGGCCTACGGGCAGTACTTC.

This clone was seen only once. The gene calls are TRBV5-5 and TRBJ1-2, with a possible D match to TRBD1 (5 bases). The CDR3 loop spans 15 amino acids. The germline V gene encodes CDR1 SGHKS and CDR2 YYEKEE (reference sequence). V gave up 0 bases and J gave up 8 bases, with 17 bases separating them. CDR3 loop: CASSLGGLLAGGYTF. CDR3 nucleotide sequence: TGTGCCAGCAGCTTGGGGGGCTTACTGGCTGGGGGCTACACCTTC.

This chain uses TRBV5-6 with TRBJ2-3, with a tentative D call TRBD2 (6 bases). The CDR3 is 15 residues long. Per germline, CDR1 SGHDT and CDR2 YYEEEE. The V end was cut by 1 base, the J end by 2 bases, with 11 bases between. The CDR3 reads CASSLFSGNTDTQYF. CDR3 bases: TGTGCCAGCAGCTTGTTTAGCGGAAACACAGATACGCAGTATTTT. Full variable domain (remainder filled in from reference TRBV5-6 and TRBJ2-3): DAGVTQSPTHLIKTRGQQVTLRCSPKSGHDTVSWYQQALGQGPQFIFQYYEEEERQRGNFPDRFSGHQFPNYSSELNVNALLLGDSALYLCASSLFSGNTDTQYFGPGTRLTVL.

The V call is TRBV28, the J call TRBJ1-4, with 8 bases aligning to TRBD1. V lost 8 bases and J lost 0; bases outside the gene matches: 8. This CDR3 region has 16 residues. Germline V gene data show CDR1 as MDHEN and CDR2 as SYDVKM. The CDR3 protein is CASRGTGVSTNEKLFF. As DNA, the CDR3 is TGTGCCAGCCGAGGGACAGGCGTATCAACTAATGAAAAACTGTTTTTT. Full variable domain (remainder filled in from reference TRBV28 and TRBJ1-4): DVKVTQSSRYLVKRTGEKVFLECVQDMDHENMFWYRQDPGLGLRLIYFSYDVKMKEKGDIPEGYSVSREKKERFSLILESASTNQTSMYLCASRGTGVSTNEKLFFGSGTQLSVL.

The chain is built from TRBV5-1 and TRBJ2-7; TRBD2 matches at 13 bases. Germline V lookup: CDR1 SGHRS, CDR2 YFSETQ. The CDR3 is 16 residues long. The junction had 9 bases not matched to a gene; V was cut back by 3 bases and J by 6 bases. Here the CDR3 reads CASSSPTSGRTGEQYF. In DNA form, the CDR3 reads TGCGCCAGCAGCTCACCGACTAGCGGGAGGACTGGCGAGCAGTACTTC.

This clone was counted between two and nine times. The chain has TRBV5-1 and TRBJ2-2; D is ambiguous. The CDR3 runs 13 residues. Trimming removed 4 bases from V and 4 bases from J, with 8 bases in between. Per germline, CDR1 SGHRS and CDR2 YFSETQ. The CDR3 sequence: CASSTPVTGELFF. In DNA form, the CDR3 reads TGCGCCAGCAGCACCCCGGTCACCGGGGAGCTGTTTTTT.

The rearrangement joins TRBV7-3 to TRBJ2-1; TRBD2 aligns across 9 bases. The CDR3 totals 19 residues. Germline lookup yields CDR1 SGHTA and CDR2 FQGTGA. V shed 3 bases, J shed 0 bases, and the junction held 12 bases outside the gene matches. CDR3 DNA sequence: TGTGCCAGCAGCTTTCGGGCGGGAGGGCAAAATAGCTCCTACAATGAGCAGTTCTTC. This encodes CASSFRAGGQNSSYNEQFF.